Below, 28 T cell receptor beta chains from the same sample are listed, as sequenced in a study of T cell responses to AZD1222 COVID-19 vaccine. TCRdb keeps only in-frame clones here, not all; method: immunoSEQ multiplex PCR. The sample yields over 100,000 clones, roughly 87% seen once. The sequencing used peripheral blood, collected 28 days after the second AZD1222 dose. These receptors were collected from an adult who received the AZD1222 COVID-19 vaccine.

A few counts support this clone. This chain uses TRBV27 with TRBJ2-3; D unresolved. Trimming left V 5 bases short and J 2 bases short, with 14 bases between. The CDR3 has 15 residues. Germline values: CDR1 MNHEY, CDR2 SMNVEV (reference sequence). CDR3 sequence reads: CASSPYSRTTDTQYF. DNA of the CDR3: TGTGCCAGCAGTCCTTACTCGAGAACCACAGATACGCAGTATTTT.

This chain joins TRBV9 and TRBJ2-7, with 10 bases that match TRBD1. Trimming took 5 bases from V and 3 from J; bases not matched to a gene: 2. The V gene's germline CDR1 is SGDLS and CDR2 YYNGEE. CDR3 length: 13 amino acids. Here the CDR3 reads CASSRTGGYEQYF. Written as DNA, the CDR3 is TGTGCCAGCAGTAGGACAGGGGGCTACGAGCAGTACTTC.

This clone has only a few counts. CDR3 nucleotides: TGTGCCAGCAGTCGCGCCGCCACCGGGGAGCTGTTTTTT. As protein: CASSRAATGELFF. The rearrangement links TRBV6-5 to TRBJ2-2, with D unresolved. V lost 5 bases and J 4 bases, leaving 8 bases between the germline ends. This CDR3 has 13 amino acids. Germline V gene sequence: CDR1 MNHEY, CDR2 SVGAGI.

Here the CDR3 reads CASSLGPDEGEQFF. The CDR3 region has the DNA TGTGCCAGCAGCTTAGGCCCGGACGAAGGTGAGCAGTTCTTC. This sequence joins TRBV7-2 and TRBJ2-1; D is unclear. This CDR3 region has 14 residues. CDR1 is SGHTA and CDR2 is FQGNSA in the germline V gene. Trimming took off 1 base at V and 9 bases at J, with 13 bases between the two ends.

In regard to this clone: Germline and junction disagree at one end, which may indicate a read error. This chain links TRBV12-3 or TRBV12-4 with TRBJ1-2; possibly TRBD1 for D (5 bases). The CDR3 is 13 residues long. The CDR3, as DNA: TGTGCCAGCAGTTCCGGACAAGACTATGGGAGGGCCTTC. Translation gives CASSSGQDYGRAF.

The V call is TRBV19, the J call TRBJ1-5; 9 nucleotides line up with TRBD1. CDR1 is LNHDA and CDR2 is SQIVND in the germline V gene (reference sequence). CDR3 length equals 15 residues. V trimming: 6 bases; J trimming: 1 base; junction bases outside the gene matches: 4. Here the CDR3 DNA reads TGTGCCAGTAGAAATACAGGGGGCAGCAATCAGCCCCAGCATTTT. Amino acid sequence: CASRNTGGSNQPQHF.

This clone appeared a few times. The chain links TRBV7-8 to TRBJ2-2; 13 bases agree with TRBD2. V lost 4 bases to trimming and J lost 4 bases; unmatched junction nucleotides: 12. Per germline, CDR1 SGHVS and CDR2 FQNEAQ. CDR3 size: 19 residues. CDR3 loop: CASSSPTSGGGEGTGELFF. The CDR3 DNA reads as TGTGCCAGCAGCTCGCCAACTAGCGGGGGGGGCGAGGGCACCGGGGAGCTGTTTTTT.

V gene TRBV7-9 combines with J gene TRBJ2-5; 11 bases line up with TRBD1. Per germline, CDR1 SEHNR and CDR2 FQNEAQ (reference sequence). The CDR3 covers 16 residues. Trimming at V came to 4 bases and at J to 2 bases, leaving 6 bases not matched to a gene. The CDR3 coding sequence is TGTGCCAGCAGCTGGACAGGGGGCGGGAATCAAGAGACCCAGTACTTC. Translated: CASSWTGGGNQETQYF.

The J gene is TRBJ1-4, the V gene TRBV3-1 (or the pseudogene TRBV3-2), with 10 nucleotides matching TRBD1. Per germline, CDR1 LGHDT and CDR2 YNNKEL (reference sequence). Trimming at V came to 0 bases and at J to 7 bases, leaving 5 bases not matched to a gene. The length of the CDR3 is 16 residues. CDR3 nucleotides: TGTGCCAGCAGCCAAGATTTGGGGACAGGGGCTGAAAAACTGTTTTTT. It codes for CASSQDLGTGAEKLFF.

CDR3 in amino acids: CASSFLEVHGNTEAFF. CDR3 DNA: TGTGCCAGCAGCTTCCTGGAAGTGCATGGGAACACTGAAGCTTTCTTT. V usage is TRBV5-6 and J usage is TRBJ1-1, with D unclear. V lost 2 bases and J lost 1, with 15 bases in between. The CDR3 runs to 16 residues. Germline V gene sequence: CDR1 SGHDT, CDR2 YYEEEE.

The CDR3 DNA sequence: TGTGCCAGCAGTTACTCGGGTGCTGACAGGGGACATGGCTACACCTTC. Its translation is CASSYSGADRGHGYTF. This chain joins TRBV6-5 and TRBJ1-2; 8 bases are a match to TRBD1. The CDR3 runs 16 residues. CDR1 and CDR2 from the germline V gene are MNHEY and SVGAGI. V dropped 0 bases and J dropped 6; count of bases not matched to a gene: 9.

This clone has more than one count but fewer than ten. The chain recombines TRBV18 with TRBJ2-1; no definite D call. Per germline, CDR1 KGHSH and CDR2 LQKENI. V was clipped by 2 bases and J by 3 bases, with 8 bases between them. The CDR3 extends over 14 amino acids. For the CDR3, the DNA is TGTGCCAGCTCACCAAATTTGGGCTACAATGAGCAGTTCTTC. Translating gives CASSPNLGYNEQFF.

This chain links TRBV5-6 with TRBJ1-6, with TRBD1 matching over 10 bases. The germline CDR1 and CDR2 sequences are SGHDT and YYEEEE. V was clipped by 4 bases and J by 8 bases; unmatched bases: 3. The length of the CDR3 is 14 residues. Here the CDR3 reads CASSRDRGHSPLHF. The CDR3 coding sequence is TGTGCCAGCAGCAGAGACAGGGGGCATTCACCCCTCCACTTT.

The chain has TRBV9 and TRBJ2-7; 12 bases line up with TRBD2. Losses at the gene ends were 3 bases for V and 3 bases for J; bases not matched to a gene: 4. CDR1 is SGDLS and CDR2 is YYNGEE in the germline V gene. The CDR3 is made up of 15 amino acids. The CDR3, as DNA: TGTGCCAGCAGCGGAAGGACTAGCGGGGTCTACGAGCAGTACTTC. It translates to CASSGRTSGVYEQYF.

This CDR3 is CASSGGGFYFSAFF. The DNA of the CDR3 is TGTGCCAGCAGTGGAGGGGGTTTTTATTTTTCGGCTTTCTTT. V is TRBV2 and J is TRBJ1-1; TRBD1 might be the D (6 bases). CDR3 length: 14 residues. V was cut by 4 bases and J by 11 bases, with 20 bases left in between. CDR1 and CDR2 from the germline V gene are SNHLY and FYNNEI.

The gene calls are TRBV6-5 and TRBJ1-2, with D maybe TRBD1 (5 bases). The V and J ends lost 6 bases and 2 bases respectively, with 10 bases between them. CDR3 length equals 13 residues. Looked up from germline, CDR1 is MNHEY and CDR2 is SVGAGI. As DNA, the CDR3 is TGTGCCAGCAGCCCGGGACGGAACTATGGCTACACCTTC. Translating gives CASSPGRNYGYTF.

CDR3 sequence: CASSYGQGEENTIYF. DNA of the CDR3: TGTGCCAGCAGCTACGGCCAGGGGGAGGAAAACACCATATATTTT. The rearrangement uses TRBV7-6 and TRBJ1-3, with 7 bases matching TRBD1. Germline loops: CDR1 SGHVS, CDR2 FNYEAQ. The CDR3 has 15 amino acids. V shed 4 bases, J shed 6 bases, and the junction held 9 bases outside the gene matches.

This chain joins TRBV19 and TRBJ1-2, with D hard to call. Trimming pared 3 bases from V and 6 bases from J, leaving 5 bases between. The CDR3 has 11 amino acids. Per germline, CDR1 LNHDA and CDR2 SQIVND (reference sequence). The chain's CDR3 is CASSIDNGYTF. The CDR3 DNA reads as TGTGCCAGTAGTATCGACAATGGCTACACCTTC.

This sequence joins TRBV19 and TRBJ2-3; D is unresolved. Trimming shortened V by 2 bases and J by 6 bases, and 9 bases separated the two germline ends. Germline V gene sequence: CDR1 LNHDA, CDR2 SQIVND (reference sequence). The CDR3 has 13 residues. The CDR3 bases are TGTGCCAGTAGTATATTGGGTTTTGATACGCAGTATTTT. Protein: CASSILGFDTQYF. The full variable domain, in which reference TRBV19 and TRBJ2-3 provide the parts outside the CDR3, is DGGITQSPKYLFRKEGQNVTLSCEQNLNHDAMYWYRQDPGQGLRLIYYSQIVNDFQKGDIAEGYSVSREKKESFPLTVTSAQKNPTAFYLCASSILGFDTQYFGPGTRLTVL.

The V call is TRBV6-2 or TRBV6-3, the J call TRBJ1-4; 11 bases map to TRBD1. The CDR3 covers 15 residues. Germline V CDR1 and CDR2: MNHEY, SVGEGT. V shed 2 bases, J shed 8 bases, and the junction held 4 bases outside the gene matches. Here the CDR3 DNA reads TGTGCCAGCAGTTACGTCGGGACAGGGGGAGAAAAACTGTTTTTT. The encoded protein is CASSYVGTGGEKLFF.

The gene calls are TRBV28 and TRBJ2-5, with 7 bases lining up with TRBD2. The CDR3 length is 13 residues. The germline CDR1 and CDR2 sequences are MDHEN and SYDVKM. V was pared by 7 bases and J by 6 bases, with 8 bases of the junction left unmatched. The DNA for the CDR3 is TGTGCCAGCACTCTAGCGGTACTACAGACCCAGTACTTC. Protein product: CASTLAVLQTQYF.

The CDR3 nucleotides are TGTGCCAGCAGCCCACTACGAGGGGGCTACACCTTC. The encoded protein is CASSPLRGGYTF. V and J are TRBV28 and TRBJ1-2; D remains unclear. CDR3 length: 12 amino acids. CDR1 MDHEN and CDR2 SYDVKM come from the germline V gene. The V and J ends lost 6 bases and 8 bases respectively, with 13 bases between them.

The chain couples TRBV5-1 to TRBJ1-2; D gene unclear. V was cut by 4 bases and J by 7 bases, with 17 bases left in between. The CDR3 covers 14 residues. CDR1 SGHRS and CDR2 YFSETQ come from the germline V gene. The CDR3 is CASSPVPGSSGYTF. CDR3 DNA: TGCGCCAGCAGCCCAGTTCCGGGTTCATCTGGCTACACCTTC. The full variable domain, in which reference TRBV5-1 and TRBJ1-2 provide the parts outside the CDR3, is KAGVTQTPRYLIKTRGQQVTLSCSPISGHRSVSWYQQTPGQGLQFLFEYFSETQRNKGNFPGRFSGRQFSNSRSEMNVSTLELGDSALYLCASSPVPGSSGYTFGSGTRLTVV.

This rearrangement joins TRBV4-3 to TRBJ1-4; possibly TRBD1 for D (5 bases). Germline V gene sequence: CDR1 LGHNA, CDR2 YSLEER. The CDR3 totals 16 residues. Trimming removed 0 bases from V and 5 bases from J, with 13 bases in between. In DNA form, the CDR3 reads TGCGCCAGCAGCCAAGATTTGTCCAGGGCCAATGAAAAACTGTTTTTT. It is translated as CASSQDLSRANEKLFF.

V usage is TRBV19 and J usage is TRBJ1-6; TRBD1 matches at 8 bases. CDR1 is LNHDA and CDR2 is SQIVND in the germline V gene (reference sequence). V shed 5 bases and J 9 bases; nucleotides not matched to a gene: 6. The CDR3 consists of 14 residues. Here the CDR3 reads CASSYRTGPSPLHF. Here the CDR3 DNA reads TGTGCCAGTAGTTACCGGACAGGGCCTTCACCCCTCCACTTT.

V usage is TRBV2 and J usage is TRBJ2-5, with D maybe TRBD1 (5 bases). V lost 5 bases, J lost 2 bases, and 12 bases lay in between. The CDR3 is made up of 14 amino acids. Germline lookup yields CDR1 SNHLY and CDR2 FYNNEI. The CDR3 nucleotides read TGTGCCAGCAGTCCGGACAACCCACAAGAGACCCAGTACTTC. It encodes CASSPDNPQETQYF. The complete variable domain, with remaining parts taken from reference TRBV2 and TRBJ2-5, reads EPEVTQTPSHQVTQMGQEVILRCVPISNHLYFYWYRQILGQKVEFLVSFYNNEISEKSEIFDDQFSVERPDGSNFTLKIRSTKLEDSAMYFCASSPDNPQETQYFGPGTRLLVL.

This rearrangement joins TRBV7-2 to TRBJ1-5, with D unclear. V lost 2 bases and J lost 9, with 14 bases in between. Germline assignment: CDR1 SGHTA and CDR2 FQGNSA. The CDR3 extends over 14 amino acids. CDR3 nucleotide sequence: TGTGCCAGCAGCTTATCGGACGCCTCCGGGCCCCAGCATTTT. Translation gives CASSLSDASGPQHF.

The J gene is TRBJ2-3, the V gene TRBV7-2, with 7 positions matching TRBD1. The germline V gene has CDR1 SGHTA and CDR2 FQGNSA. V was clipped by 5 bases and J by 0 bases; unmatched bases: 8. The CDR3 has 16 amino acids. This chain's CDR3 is CASSTQGSGSTDTQYF. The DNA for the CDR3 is TGTGCCAGCAGCACACAGGGGAGTGGTAGCACAGATACGCAGTATTTT.